This T cell receptor beta chain was sequenced for a study of T cell responses to AZD1222 COVID-19 vaccine. Concerning this clone: Its antigen remains unidentified.

This table comes from immunoSEQ multiplex PCR, and its TCRdb copy is limited to in-frame clones, with some not included. The sample comprises about 110,000 clones, roughly 92% of which are singletons, and 2% to 2.5% rests with the top ten. General study results and limits: Researchers took repertoire samples only after the peak T cell response had come. Close to half of all spike-specific TCRs reportedly target regions of the variants that are unmutated. Possibly, clonal diversity was underestimated; donors were largely white British and included more females.

CDR1 is SGHAT, CDR2 FQNNGV, per germline. The CDR3 is 15 amino acids. Trimming took off 0 bases at V and 2 bases at J, with 10 bases between the two ends. This sample comprised peripheral blood, obtained 28 days after the second AZD1222 dose. The sequence was collected from an adult who received the AZD1222 COVID-19 vaccine. The J gene is TRBJ2-5, the V gene TRBV11-2, with D unresolved. The chain's CDR3 is CASSLERFRQETQYF. In DNA form, the CDR3 reads TGTGCCAGCAGCTTAGAGAGGTTCCGTCAAGAGACCCAGTACTTC.